A single sample is the source of the 14 T cell receptor beta chains below, sequenced in a study of shared clonotypes between healthy human individuals. The naive CD8 fraction comprised CD45RO-negative cells positively selected for CCR7 and excluded terminally differentiated effector memory CD45RA+ cells. Assay used: immunoSEQ multiplex PCR; TCRdb lists only in-frame clones, some missing. The table shows roughly 1,800,000 clones, with about 95% occurring only once. Sample: naive CD8+ T cells sorted from blood. Every receptor here comes from a man younger than 35 in good health.

The chain carries TRBV19 and TRBJ1-5, with a tentative D call TRBD1 (6 bases). Germline values: CDR1 LNHDA, CDR2 SQIVND (reference sequence). The CDR3 extends over 21 amino acids. Trimming cost V 5 bases and J 9 bases, with 38 bases left between them. The CDR3 nucleotides are TGTGCCAGTAGTCTTCACCCAGGGGATTTCGGGGAGGACTCGTCGTTGAGGCCCCAGCATTTT. Protein sequence: CASSLHPGDFGEDSSLRPQHF.

V gene TRBV2 combines with J gene TRBJ2-7; no clear D. The V end lost 7 bases, the J end lost 2 bases, and 18 bases lay between the germline ends. Germline CDR1 reads SNHLY; CDR2 reads FYNNEI. The CDR3 covers 15 residues. The CDR3 DNA reads as TGTGCCAGCACTACCCCCATATCGGAGCCCTACGAGCAGTACTTC. This codes for CASTTPISEPYEQYF.

The sample holds one count of this clone. V usage is TRBV15 and J usage is TRBJ2-1; 7 nucleotides align to TRBD2. From germline, CDR1 is LNHNV and CDR2 YYDKDF (reference sequence). The CDR3 runs 15 residues. After removal of 1 base from V and 9 bases from J, the junction contained 9 bases not matched to a gene. The CDR3 loop is CATSRGTAGVLEQFF. The CDR3 DNA is TGTGCCACCAGCAGAGGGACGGCGGGAGTTCTTGAGCAGTTCTTC. Full variable domain (remainder filled in from reference TRBV15 and TRBJ2-1): DAMVIQNPRYQVTQFGKPVTLSCSQTLNHNVMYWYQQKSSQAPKLLFHYYDKDFNNEADTPDNFQSRRPNTSFCFLDIRSPGLGDTAMYLCATSRGTAGVLEQFFGPGTRLTVL.

The count of this clone is one. The chain carries TRBV9 and TRBJ2-5; D ambiguous. The CDR3 loop spans 13 amino acids. The germline V gene encodes CDR1 SGDLS and CDR2 YYNGEE. Trimming stripped 4 bases from V and 5 bases from J, with 12 bases between. The CDR3 here is CASSSSGAETQYF. The CDR3 nucleotides read TGTGCCAGCAGCTCATCCGGTGCGGAGACCCAGTACTTC. Based on the CDR3 plus reference TRBV9 and TRBJ2-5, the full variable domain is DSGVTQTPKHLITATGQRVTLRCSPRSGDLSVYWYQQSLDQGLQFLIQYYNGEERAKGNILERFSAQQFPDLHSELNLSSLELGDSALYFCASSSSGAETQYFGPGTRLLVL.

With respect to this clone: Other DNA sequences in the same sample also yield this CDR3. This sequence joins TRBV27 and TRBJ2-7; tentatively, D is TRBD1 (6 bases). Germline lookup yields CDR1 MNHEY and CDR2 SMNVEV (reference sequence). The CDR3 loop spans 14 amino acids. The germline V and J ends were trimmed by 5 bases and 2 bases, with 13 bases remaining between them. The CDR3 coding sequence is TGTGCCAGCAGTCCTCGGACAGATGCCTACGAGCAGTACTTC. It specifies CASSPRTDAYEQYF.

The gene calls are TRBV7-9 and TRBJ1-2, with D unclear. Deletions cut 1 base from V and 5 bases from J, with 11 bases between. CDR1 SEHNR and CDR2 FQNEAQ come from the germline V gene (reference sequence). The CDR3 covers 14 residues. The CDR3 protein is CASSLGTEVYGYTF. CDR3 in DNA: TGTGCCAGCAGCTTAGGGACGGAAGTTTATGGCTACACCTTC.

In this sample, this clone turned up once. CDR3 nucleotides: TGTGCCAGCAGCGCCGGGGTTGGGCCCCAGTACTTC. Protein sequence: CASSAGVGPQYF. The chain is built from TRBV9 and TRBJ2-5; D perhaps matches TRBD2 (5 bases). Germline assignment: CDR1 SGDLS and CDR2 YYNGEE. This CDR3 is built from 12 residues. Between the trimmed V and J ends, which lost 3 bases and 9 bases, there was a span of 12 bases.

The chain joins TRBV5-6 to TRBJ1-1, with D maybe TRBD1 (6 bases). This CDR3 comprises 14 residues. Germline V CDR1 and CDR2: SGHDT, YYEEEE. V gave up 4 bases and J gave up 0 bases, with 10 bases separating them. DNA of the CDR3: TGTGCCAGCAGCCACAGGGTCATGAACACTGAAGCTTTCTTT. It is translated as CASSHRVMNTEAFF.

In the case of this clone: Other DNA sequences of this sample code for an identical CDR3. The rearrangement uses TRBV27 and TRBJ2-1; 11 bases match TRBD2. Germline assignment: CDR1 MNHEY and CDR2 SMNVEV (reference sequence). The length of the CDR3 is 15 residues. V dropped 8 bases and J dropped 4; count of bases not matched to a gene: 7. The CDR3 DNA reads as TGTGCCAGCTCCCCGGGGACTAGCGGTTACAATGAGCAGTTCTTC. It specifies CASSPGTSGYNEQFF.

The chain is built from TRBV4-1 and TRBJ2-7, with D tentatively TRBD2 (8 bases). Per germline, CDR1 MGHRA and CDR2 YSYEKL. The length of the CDR3 is 16 residues. The ends were cut back, 0 bases at V and 2 bases at J, with 14 bases in the middle. The CDR3 DNA follows: TGCGCCAGCAGCCAAGATACGGGAGGGGGCACCTACGAGCAGTACTTC. Protein product: CASSQDTGGGTYEQYF.

The rearrangement links TRBV6-5 to TRBJ1-1; D may be TRBD1 (5 bases). V lost 3 bases and J lost 5, with 13 bases in between. Germline loops: CDR1 MNHEY, CDR2 SVGAGI. The CDR3 loop spans 14 amino acids. The CDR3 region has the DNA TGTGCCAGCAGTTATGGGGGAATTGGAACTGAAGCTTTCTTT. The encoded protein is CASSYGGIGTEAFF.

The chain employs TRBV28 and TRBJ1-5; a possible D gene is TRBD1 (5 bases). The V gene's germline CDR1 is MDHEN and CDR2 SYDVKM. Trimming removed 6 bases at V and 7 bases at J, with 16 bases between. This CDR3 is 14 amino acids long. The CDR3 spells CASSPTDLTQPQHF. CDR3 nucleotide sequence: TGTGCCAGCAGCCCGACAGACCTAACCCAGCCCCAGCATTTT.

The chain joins TRBV13 to TRBJ2-3; 13 bases match TRBD2. Germline lookup yields CDR1 PRHDT and CDR2 FYEKMQ (reference sequence). The V and J ends lost 0 bases and 6 bases, in that order; junction bases with no gene match: 3. CDR3 length: 16 amino acids. CDR3 amino acids: CASSLGLGLAGDTQYF. For the CDR3, the DNA is TGTGCCAGCAGCTTAGGCCTGGGACTAGCGGGGGATACGCAGTATTTT. Full variable domain (outside the CDR3, taken from reference TRBV13 and TRBJ2-3): AAGVIQSPRHLIKEKRETATLKCYPIPRHDTVYWYQQGPGQDPQFLISFYEKMQSDKGSIPDRFSAQQFSDYHSELNMSSLELGDSALYFCASSLGLGLAGDTQYFGPGTRLTVL.

The chain combines TRBV2 with TRBJ2-5; D is possibly TRBD2 (6 bases). The germline V and J ends were trimmed by 5 bases and 4 bases, with 14 bases remaining between them. The CDR3 length is 14 residues. Per germline, CDR1 SNHLY and CDR2 FYNNEI. The CDR3 protein is CASSTARGGETQYF. The CDR3 bases are TGTGCCAGCAGTACGGCGCGGGGAGGAGAGACCCAGTACTTC.